This entry describes one T cell receptor (beta chain). This sample stems from a study of blood T cell repertoires in COVID-19. About the study: COVID-19 samples collected from the United States, Italy and Spain covered acute and convalescent phases. T cells, B-cell-depleted T cells, or PBMCs provided the cDNA or gDNA that served as material.

Original analysis: Nucleated cell number was recorded as an estimate derived from reference gene primer amplification. This table comes from immunoSEQ multiplex PCR, and its TCRdb copy is limited to in-frame clones, with some not included. The V and J calls and clone size are taken from that table; D and trimming were inferred from the DNA. The table records 85,000 to 100,000 clones, 80% of them present only once. The sequencing input was peripheral blood. This TCR was sampled from a man aged 45-60 years who had recovered from COVID-19.

CDR3 DNA: TGTGCCAGCAGGGCCGGGGGCTCCTACAATGAGCAGTTCTTC. It translates to CASRAGGSYNEQFF. The gene calls are TRBV6-5 and TRBJ2-1, with D perhaps TRBD2 (6 bases). There are 14 residues in the CDR3. Trimming cost V 6 bases and J 0 bases, with 9 bases left between them. Germline V gene lookup returns CDR1 MNHEY and CDR2 SVGAGI.